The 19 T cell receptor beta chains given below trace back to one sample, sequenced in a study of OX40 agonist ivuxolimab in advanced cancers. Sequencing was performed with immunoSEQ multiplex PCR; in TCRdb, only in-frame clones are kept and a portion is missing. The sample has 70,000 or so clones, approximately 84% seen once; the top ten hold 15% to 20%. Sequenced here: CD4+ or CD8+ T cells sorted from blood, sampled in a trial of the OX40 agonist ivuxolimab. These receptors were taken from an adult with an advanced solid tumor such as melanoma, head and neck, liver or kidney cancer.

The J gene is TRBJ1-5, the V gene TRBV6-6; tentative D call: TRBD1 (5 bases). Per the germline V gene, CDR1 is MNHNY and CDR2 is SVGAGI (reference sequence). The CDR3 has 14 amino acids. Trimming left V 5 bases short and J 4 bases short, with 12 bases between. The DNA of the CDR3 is TGTGCCAGCAGTAAACGACAGTTGAATCAGCCCCAGCATTTT. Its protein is CASSKRQLNQPQHF.

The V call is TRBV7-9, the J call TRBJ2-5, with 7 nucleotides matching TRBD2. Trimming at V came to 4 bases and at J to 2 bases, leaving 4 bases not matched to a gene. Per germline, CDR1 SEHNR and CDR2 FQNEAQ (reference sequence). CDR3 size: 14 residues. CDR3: CASSWRGKQETQYF. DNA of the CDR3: TGTGCCAGCAGCTGGCGGGGGAAACAAGAGACCCAGTACTTC. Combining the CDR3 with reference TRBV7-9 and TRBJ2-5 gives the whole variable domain DTGVSQNPRHKITKRGQNVTFRCDPISEHNRLYWYRQTLGQGPEFLTYFQNEAQLEKSRLLSDRFSAERPKGSFSTLEIQRTEQGDSAMYLCASSWRGKQETQYFGPGTRLLVL.

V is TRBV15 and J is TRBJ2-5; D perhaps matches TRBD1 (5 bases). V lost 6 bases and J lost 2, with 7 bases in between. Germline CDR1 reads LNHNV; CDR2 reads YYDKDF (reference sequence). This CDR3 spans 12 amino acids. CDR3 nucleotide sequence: TGTGCCACCAGTACAGGACAAGAGACCCAGTACTTC. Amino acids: CATSTGQETQYF.

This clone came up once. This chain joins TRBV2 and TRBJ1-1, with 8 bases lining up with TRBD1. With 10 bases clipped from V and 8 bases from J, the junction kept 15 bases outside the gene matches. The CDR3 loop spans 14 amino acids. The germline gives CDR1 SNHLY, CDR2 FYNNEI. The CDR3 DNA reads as TGTGCCACCCGGGGGGCCAGGGGGCGCGACGAAGCTTTCTTT. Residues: CATRGARGRDEAFF.

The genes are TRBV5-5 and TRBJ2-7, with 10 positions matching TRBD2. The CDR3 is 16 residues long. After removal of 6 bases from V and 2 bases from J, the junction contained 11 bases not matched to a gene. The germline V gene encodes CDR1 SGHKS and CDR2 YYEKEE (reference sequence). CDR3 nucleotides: TGTGCCAGCACCACTCTTCTAGCGGGAGAGACCTACGAGCAGTACTTC. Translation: CASTTLLAGETYEQYF.

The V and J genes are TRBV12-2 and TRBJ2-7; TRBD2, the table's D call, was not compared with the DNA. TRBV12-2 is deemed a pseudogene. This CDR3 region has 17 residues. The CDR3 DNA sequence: TGTGCAAGTCGCTTAAGCCGGGAAACGGAGACATCCTACGAGCAGTACTTC. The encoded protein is CASRLSRETETSYEQYF.

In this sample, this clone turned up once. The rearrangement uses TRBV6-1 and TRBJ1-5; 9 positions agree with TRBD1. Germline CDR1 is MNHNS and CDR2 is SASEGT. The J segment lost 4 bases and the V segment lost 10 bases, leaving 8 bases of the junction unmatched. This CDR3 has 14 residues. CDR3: CATAVDRGNQPQHF. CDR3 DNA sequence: TGTGCCACTGCTGTGGACAGGGGAAATCAGCCCCAGCATTTT.

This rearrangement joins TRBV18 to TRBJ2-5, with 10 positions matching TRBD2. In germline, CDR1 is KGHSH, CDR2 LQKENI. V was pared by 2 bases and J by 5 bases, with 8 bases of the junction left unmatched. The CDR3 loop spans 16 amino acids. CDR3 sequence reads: CASSPGASGRPETQYF. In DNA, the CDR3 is TGTGCCAGCTCACCAGGGGCTAGCGGGAGACCGGAGACCCAGTACTTC. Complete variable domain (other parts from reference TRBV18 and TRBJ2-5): NAGVMQNPRHLVRRRGQEARLRCSPMKGHSHVYWYRQLPEEGLKFMVYLQKENIIDESGMPKERFSAEFPKEGPSILRIQQVVRGDSAAYFCASSPGASGRPETQYFGPGTRLLVL.

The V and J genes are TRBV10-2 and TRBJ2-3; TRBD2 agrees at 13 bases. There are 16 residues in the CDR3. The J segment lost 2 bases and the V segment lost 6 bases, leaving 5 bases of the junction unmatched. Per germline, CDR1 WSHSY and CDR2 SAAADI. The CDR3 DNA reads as TGCGCCAGCAGGGAAGGACTAGCGGGGGACACAGATACGCAGTATTTT. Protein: CASREGLAGDTDTQYF.

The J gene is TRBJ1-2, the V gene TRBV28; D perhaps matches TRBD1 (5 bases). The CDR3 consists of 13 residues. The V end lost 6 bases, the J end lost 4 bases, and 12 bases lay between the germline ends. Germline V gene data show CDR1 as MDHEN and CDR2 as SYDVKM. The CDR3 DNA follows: TGTGCCAGCAGAGACCCGGGGGGCTATGGCTACACCTTC. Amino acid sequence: CASRDPGGYGYTF.

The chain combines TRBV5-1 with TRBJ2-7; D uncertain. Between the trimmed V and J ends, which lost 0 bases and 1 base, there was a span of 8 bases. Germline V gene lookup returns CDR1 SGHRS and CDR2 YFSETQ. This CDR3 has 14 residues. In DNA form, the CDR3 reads TGCGCCAGCAGCTTGGCCCCGGATTCCTACGAGCAGTACTTC. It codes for CASSLAPDSYEQYF.

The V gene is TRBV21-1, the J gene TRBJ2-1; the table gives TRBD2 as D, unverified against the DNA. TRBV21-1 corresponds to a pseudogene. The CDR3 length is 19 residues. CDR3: CASSKRPSPSGSHYNEQFF. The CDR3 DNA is TGTGCCAGCAGCAAACGCCCCTCTCCTAGCGGGAGTCACTACAATGAGCAGTTCTTC.

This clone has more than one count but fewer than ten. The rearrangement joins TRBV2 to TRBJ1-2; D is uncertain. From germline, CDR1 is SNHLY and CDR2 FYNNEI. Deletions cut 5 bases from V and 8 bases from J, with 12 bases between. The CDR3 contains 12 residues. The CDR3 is CASSPRLGGYTF. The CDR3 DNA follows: TGTGCCAGCAGTCCGCGCTTGGGGGGCTACACCTTC. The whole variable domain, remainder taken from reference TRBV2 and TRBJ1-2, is EPEVTQTPSHQVTQMGQEVILRCVPISNHLYFYWYRQILGQKVEFLVSFYNNEISEKSEIFDDQFSVERPDGSNFTLKIRSTKLEDSAMYFCASSPRLGGYTFGSGTRLTVV.

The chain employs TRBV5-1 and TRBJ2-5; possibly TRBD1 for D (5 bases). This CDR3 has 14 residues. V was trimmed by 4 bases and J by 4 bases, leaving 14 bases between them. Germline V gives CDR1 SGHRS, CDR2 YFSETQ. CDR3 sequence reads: CASSRSGLRETQYF. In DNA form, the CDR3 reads TGCGCCAGCAGCCGTTCAGGGCTCAGAGAGACCCAGTACTTC.

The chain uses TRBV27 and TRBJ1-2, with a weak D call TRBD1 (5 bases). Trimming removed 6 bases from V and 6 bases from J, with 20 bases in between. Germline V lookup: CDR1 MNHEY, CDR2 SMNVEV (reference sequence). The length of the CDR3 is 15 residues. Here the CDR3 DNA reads TGTGCCAGCAGCAAGACAGTTCTCCCAAGGGATGGCTACACCTTC. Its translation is CASSKTVLPRDGYTF.

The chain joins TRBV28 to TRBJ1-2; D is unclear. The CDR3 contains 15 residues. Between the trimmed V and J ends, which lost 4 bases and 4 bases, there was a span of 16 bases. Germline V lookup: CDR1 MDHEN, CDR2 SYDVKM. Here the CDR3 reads CASSSHSQQIYGYTF. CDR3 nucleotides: TGTGCCAGCAGTTCCCACTCTCAACAGATCTATGGCTACACCTTC.

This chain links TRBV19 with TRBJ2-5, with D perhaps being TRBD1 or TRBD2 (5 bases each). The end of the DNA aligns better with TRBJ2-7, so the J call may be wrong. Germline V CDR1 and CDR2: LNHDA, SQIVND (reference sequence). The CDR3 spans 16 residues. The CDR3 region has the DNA TGTGCCAGTAGCGGGACGGTAGGACGCCGCCGGAACGAGCAGTACTTC. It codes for CASSGTVGRRRNEQYF.

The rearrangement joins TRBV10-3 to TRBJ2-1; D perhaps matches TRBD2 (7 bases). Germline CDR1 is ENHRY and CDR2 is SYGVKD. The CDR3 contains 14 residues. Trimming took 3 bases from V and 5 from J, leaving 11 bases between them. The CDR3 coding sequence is TGTGCCATCAGTGACATAGGGGGGGACAATGAGCAGTTCTTC. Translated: CAISDIGGDNEQFF.

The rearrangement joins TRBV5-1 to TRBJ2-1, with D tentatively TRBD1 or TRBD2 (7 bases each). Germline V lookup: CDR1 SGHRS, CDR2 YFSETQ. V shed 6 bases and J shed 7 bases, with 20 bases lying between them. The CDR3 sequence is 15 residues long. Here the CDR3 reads CASTPLGGGWNEQFF. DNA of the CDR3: TGCGCCAGCACTCCTTTGGGAGGGGGCTGGAATGAGCAGTTCTTC.